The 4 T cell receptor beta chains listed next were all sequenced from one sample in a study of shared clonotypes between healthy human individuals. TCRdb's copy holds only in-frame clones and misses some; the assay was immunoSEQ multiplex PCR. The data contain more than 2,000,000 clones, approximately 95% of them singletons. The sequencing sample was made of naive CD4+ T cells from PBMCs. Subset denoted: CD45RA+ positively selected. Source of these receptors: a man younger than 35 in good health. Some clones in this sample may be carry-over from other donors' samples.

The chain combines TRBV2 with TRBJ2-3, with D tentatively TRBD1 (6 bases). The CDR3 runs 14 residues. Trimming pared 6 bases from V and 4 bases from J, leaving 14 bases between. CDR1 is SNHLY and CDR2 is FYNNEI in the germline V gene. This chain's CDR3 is CASSGGTGPDTQYF. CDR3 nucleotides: TGTGCCAGCAGCGGAGGCACAGGGCCAGATACGCAGTATTTT.

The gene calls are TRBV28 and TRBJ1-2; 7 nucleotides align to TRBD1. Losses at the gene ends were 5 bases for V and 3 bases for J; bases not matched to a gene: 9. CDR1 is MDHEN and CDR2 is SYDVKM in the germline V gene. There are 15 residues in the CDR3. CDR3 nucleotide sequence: TGTGCCAGCAGTACTCCCGGGACAGACGACTATGGCTACACCTTC. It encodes CASSTPGTDDYGYTF.

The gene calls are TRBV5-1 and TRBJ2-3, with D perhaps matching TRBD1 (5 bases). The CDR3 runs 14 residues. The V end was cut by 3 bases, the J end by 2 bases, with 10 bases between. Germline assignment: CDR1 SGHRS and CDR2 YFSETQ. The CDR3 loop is CASSSRQTTDTQYF. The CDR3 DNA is TGCGCCAGCAGCTCTCGACAGACCACAGATACGCAGTATTTT.

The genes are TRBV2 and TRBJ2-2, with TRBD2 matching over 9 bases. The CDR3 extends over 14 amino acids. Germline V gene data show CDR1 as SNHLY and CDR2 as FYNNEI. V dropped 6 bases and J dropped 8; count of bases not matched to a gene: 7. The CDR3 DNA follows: TGTGCCAGCAGGGGCGGGAGGGTGAATGGGGAGCTGTTTTTT. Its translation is CASRGGRVNGELFF.